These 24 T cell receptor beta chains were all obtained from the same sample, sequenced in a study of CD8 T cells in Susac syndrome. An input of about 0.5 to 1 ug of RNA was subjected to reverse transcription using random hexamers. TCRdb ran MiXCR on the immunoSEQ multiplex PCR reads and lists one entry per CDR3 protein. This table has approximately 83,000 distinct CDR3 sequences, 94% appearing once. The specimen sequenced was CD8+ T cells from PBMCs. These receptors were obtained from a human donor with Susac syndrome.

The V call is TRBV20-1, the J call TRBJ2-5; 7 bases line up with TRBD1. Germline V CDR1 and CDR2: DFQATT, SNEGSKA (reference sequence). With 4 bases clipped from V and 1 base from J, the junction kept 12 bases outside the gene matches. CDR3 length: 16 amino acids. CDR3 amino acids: CSAIVTGQILQETQYF. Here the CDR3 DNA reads TGCAGTGCTATAGTGACGGGACAGATACTCCAAGAGACCCAGTACTTC.

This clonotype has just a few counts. The CDR3 here is CASSLGSFSGETQYF. In DNA form, the CDR3 reads TGTGCCAGCAGCTTGGGGTCTTTCTCTGGGGAGACCCAGTACTTC. This chain joins TRBV7-2 and TRBJ2-5; D unclear. Looked up from germline, CDR1 is SGHTA and CDR2 is FQGNSA. The CDR3 is made up of 15 amino acids. Deletions cut 3 bases from V and 5 bases from J, with 16 bases between. Full variable domain (rest looked up from reference TRBV7-2 and TRBJ2-5): GAGVSQSPSNKVTEKGKDVELRCDPISGHTALYWYRQSLGQGLEFLIYFQGNSAPDKSGLPSDRFSAERTGGSVSTLTIQRTQQEDSAVYLCASSLGSFSGETQYFGPGTRLLVL.

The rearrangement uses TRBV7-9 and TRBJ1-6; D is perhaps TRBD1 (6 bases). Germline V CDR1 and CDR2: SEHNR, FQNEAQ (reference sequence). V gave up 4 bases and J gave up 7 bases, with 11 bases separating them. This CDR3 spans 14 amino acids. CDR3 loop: CASSSQGLNSPLHF. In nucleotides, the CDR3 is TGTGCCAGCAGCTCCCAGGGGCTGAATTCACCCCTCCACTTT.

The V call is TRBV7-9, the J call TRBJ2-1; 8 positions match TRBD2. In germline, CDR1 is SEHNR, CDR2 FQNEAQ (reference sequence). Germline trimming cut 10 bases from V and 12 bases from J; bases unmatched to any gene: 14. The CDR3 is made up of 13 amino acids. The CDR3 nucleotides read TGTGCCAACGCGGGGGGCACTGAGGATGCGCAGTTCTTC. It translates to CANAGGTEDAQFF.

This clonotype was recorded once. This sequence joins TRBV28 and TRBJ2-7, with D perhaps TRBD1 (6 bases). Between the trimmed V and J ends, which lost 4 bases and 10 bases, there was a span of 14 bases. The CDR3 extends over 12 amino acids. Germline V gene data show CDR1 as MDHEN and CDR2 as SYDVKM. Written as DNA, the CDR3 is TGTGCCAGCAGTTACAGGAGACAGGCCCAGTACTTC. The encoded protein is CASSYRRQAQYF.

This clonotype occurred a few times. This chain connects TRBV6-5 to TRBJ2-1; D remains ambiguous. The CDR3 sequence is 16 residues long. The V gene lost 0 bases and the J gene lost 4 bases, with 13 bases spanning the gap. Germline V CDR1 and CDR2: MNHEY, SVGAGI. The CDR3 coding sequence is TGTGCCAGCAGTTACTCGATTGGCGAGAGATACAATGAGCAGTTCTTC. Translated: CASSYSIGERYNEQFF.

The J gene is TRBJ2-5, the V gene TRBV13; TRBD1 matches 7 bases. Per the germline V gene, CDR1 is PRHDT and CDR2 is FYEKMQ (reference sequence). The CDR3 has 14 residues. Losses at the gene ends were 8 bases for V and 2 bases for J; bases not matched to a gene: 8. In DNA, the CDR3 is TGTGCCAGCGGGGAAACAGGGGCTCAAGAGACCCAGTACTTC. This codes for CASGETGAQETQYF.

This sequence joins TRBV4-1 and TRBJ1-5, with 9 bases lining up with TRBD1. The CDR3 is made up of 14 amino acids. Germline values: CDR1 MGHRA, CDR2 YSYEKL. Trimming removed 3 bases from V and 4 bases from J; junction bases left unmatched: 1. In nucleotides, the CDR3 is TGCGCCAGCAGCCAGACAGGGGGAAATCAGCCCCAGCATTTT. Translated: CASSQTGGNQPQHF.

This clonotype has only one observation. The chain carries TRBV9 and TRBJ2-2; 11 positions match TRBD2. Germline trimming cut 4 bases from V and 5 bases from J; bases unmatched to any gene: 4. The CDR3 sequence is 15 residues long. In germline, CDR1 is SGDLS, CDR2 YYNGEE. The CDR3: CASSTRLAGTGELFF. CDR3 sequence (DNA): TGTGCCAGCAGCACCCGACTAGCGGGAACCGGGGAGCTGTTTTTT.

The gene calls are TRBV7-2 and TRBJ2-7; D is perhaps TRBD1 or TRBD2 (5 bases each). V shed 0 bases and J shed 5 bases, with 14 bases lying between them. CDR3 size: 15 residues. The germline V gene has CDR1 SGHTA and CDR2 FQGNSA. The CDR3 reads CASSLAYRWDHEQYF. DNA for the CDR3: TGTGCCAGCAGCTTAGCGTACAGGTGGGACCACGAGCAGTACTTC.

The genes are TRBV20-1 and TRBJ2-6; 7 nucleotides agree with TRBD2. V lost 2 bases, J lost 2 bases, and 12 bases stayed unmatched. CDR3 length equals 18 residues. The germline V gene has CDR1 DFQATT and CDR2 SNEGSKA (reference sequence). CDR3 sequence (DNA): TGCAGTGCTAGAAATCAGGACTCGGGGAGGGCTGGGGCCAACGTCCTGACTTTC. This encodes CSARNQDSGRAGANVLTF.

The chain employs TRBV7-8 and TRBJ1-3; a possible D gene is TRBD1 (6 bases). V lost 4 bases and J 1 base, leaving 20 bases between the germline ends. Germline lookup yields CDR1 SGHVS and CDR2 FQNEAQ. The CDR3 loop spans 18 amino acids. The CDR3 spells CASSSLNTGKGSGNTIYF. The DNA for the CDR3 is TGTGCCAGCAGCTCCCTCAACACAGGGAAAGGGTCTGGAAACACCATATATTTT.

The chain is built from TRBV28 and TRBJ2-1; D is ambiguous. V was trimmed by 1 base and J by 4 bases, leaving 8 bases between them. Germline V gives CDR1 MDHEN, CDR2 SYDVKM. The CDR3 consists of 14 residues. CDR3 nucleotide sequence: TGTGCCAGCAGTTTATCCCGCAGATACAATGAGCAGTTCTTC. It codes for CASSLSRRYNEQFF.

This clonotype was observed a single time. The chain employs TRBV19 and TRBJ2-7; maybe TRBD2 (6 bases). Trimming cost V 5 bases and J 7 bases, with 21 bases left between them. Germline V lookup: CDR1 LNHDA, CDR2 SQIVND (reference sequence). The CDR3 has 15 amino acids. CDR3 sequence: CASSPVEGQAWEQYF. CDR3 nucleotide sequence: TGTGCCAGTAGTCCGGTGGAGGGTCAGGCTTGGGAGCAGTACTTC.

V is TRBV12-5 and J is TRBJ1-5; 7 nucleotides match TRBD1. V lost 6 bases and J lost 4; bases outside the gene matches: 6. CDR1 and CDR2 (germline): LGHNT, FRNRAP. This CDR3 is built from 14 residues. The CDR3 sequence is CASGQDRANQPQHF. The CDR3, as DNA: TGTGCTAGTGGCCAAGACAGGGCGAATCAGCCCCAGCATTTT.

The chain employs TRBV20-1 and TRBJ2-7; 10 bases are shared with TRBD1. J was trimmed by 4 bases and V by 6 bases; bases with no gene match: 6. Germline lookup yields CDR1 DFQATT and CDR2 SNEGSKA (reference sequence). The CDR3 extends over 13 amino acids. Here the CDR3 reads CSAVRDRGYEQYF. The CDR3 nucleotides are TGCAGTGCCGTACGGGACAGGGGTTACGAGCAGTACTTC.

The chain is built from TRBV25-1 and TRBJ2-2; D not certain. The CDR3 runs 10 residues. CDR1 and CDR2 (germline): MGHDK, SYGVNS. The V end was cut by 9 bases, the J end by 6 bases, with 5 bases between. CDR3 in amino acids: CASGSGELFF. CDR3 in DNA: TGTGCCAGTGGTTCCGGGGAGCTGTTTTTT.

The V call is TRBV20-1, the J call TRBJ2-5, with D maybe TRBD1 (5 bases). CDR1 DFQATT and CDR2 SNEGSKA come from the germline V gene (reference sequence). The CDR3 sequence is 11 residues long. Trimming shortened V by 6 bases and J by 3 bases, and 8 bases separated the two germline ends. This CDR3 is CSAKTEETQYF. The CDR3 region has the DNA TGCAGTGCAAAGACAGAAGAGACCCAGTACTTC.

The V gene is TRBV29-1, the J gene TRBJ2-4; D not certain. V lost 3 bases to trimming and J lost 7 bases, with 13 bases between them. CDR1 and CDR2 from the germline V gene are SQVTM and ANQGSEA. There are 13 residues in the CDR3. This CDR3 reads CSVEDSNGNIQYF. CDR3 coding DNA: TGCAGCGTTGAGGATTCAAACGGGAACATTCAGTACTTC.

The CDR3 DNA reads TGTGCCTGGAGCCGTTCGAATCAAGAGACCCAGTACTTC. This codes for CAWSRSNQETQYF. The chain has TRBV30 and TRBJ2-5; D unclear. The ends were cut back, 3 bases at V and 2 bases at J, with 10 bases in the middle. CDR1 is GTSNPN, CDR2 SVGIG, per germline (reference sequence). This CDR3 has 13 amino acids.

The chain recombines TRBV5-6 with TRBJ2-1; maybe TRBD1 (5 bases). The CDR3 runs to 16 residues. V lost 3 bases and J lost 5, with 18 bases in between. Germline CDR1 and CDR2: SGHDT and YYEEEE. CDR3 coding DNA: TGTGCCAGCAGCTCCATCACAGGAGAACTGAACAATGAGCAGTTCTTC. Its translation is CASSSITGELNNEQFF.

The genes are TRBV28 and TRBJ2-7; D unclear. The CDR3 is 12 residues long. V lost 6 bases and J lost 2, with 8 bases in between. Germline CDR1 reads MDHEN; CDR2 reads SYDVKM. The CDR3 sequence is CASSGPPYEQYF. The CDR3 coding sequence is TGTGCCAGCAGCGGACCTCCCTACGAGCAGTACTTC.

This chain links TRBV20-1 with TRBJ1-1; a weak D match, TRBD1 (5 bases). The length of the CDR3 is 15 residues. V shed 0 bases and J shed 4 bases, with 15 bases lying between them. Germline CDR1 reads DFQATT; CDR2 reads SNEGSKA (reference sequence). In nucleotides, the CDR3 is TGCAGTGCTAGAGATCAAGACAGCCTGGGCACTGAAGCTTTCTTT. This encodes CSARDQDSLGTEAFF.

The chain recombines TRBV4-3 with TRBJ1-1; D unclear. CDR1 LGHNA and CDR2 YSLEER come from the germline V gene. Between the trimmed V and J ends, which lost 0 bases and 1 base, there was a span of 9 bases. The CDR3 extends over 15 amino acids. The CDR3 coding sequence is TGCGCCAGCAGCCAAGAGGCCTTGGCGAACACTGAAGCTTTCTTT. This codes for CASSQEALANTEAFF.